The present T cell receptor beta chain was sequenced within a study of cytomegalovirus exposure and HLA in healthy donors. Study as a whole: The roughly 120 validation repertoires and the roughly 690 first-cohort repertoires shared a platform, a later analysis reported.

Produced via immunoSEQ multiplex PCR; TCRdb's table is partial and in-frame only. The profile shows roughly 140,000 clones, about 89% of them singletons. V lost 7 bases and J lost 0; bases outside the gene matches: 7. Germline V gene data show CDR1 as SQVTM and CDR2 as ANQGSEA. This CDR3 region has 15 residues. Separate from the approximately 600-subject first cohort was the approximately 120-subject validation cohort, to which the donors belonged. This TCR was sampled from a woman aged 18-29 years in good health and CMV-seropositive. This sequence joins TRBV29-1 and TRBJ1-3, with 9 nucleotides matching TRBD1. Sequencing was carried out using PBMCs. The CDR3 region has the DNA TGCAGCGCAACGACAGGGGGTTACTCTGGAAACACCATATATTTT. Its translation: CSATTGGYSGNTIYF.